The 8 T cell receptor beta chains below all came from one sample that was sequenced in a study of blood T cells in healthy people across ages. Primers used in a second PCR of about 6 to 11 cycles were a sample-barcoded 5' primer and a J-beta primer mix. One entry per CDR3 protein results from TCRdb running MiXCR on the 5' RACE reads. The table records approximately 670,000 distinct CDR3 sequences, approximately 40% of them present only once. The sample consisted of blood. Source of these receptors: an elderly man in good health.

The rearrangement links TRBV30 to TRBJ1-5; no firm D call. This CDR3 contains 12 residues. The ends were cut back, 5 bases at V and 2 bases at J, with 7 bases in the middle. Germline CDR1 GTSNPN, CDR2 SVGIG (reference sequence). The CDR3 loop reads CAWDAGNQPQHF. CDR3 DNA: TGTGCCTGGGACGCAGGCAATCAGCCCCAGCATTTT.

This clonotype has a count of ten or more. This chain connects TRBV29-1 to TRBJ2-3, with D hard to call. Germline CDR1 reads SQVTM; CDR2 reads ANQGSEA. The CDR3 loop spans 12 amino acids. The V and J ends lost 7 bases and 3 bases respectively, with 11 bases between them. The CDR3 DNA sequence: TGCAGCGGTAGAAAGGGAACAGATACGCAGTATTTT. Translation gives CSGRKGTDTQYF.

The CDR3 DNA reads as TGTGCCAGCAGCTCCCTGCGGGGGGTACAAGAGACCCAGTACTTC. Residues: CASSSLRGVQETQYF. The chain recombines TRBV3-1 with TRBJ2-5, with TRBD2 matching 8 bases. The CDR3 length is 15 residues. Germline values: CDR1 LGHDT, CDR2 YNNKEL (reference sequence). V lost 5 bases, J lost 2 bases, and 7 bases stayed unmatched.

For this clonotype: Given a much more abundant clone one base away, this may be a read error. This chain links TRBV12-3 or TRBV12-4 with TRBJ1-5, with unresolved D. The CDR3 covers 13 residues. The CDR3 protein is CAGSRGDGQPQHF. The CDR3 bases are TGTGCCGGCAGTCGGGGTGACGGTCAGCCCCAGCATTTT.

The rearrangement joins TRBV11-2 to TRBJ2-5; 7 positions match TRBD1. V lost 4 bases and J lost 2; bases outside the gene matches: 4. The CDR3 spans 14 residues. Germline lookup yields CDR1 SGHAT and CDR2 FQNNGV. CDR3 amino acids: CASSSDRVQETQYF. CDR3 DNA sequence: TGTGCCAGCAGCTCTGACAGGGTTCAAGAGACCCAGTACTTC.

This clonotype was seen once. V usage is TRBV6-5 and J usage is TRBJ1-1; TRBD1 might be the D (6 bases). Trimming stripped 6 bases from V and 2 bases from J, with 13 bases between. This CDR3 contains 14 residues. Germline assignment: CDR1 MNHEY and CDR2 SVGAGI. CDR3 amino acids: CASRADRINTEAFF. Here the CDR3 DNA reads TGTGCCAGCAGGGCGGACAGAATAAACACTGAAGCTTTCTTT.

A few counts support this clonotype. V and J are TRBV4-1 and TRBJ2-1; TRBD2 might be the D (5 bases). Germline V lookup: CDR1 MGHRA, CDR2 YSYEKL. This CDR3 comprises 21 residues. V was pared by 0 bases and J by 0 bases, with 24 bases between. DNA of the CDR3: TGCGCCAGCAGCCAAGAAAAAGGAGATAGAAAGGACTTTAACTCCTACAATGAGCAGTTCTTC. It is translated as CASSQEKGDRKDFNSYNEQFF.

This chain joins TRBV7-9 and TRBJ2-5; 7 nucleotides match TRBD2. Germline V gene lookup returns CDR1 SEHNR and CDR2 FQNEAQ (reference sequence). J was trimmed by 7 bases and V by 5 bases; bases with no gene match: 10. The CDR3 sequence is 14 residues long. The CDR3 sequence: CASSPSAGRGTQYF. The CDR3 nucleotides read TGTGCCAGCAGCCCAAGTGCGGGGAGGGGGACCCAGTACTTC. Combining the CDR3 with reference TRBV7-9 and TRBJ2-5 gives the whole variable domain DTGVSQNPRHKITKRGQNVTFRCDPISEHNRLYWYRQTLGQGPEFLTYFQNEAQLEKSRLLSDRFSAERPKGSFSTLEIQRTEQGDSAMYLCASSPSAGRGTQYFGPGTRLLVL.